This T cell receptor (beta chain) derives from a study of long-term antiretroviral therapy in people with HIV. At the survey level, the v3.0 immunoSEQ assay was run. Assay: immunoSEQ multiplex PCR; the TCRdb copy retains only in-frame clones and omits some. The repertoire holds around 16,000 clones, with roughly 94% as singletons. This CDR3 region has 16 residues. CDR1 and CDR2 from the germline V gene are MDHEN and SYDVKM. V was clipped by 5 bases and J by 4 bases, with 21 bases between them. The sample was unsorted PBMCs, taken around 6.5 years after starting antiretroviral therapy. The sequence came from a woman in her 50s with HIV. V is TRBV28 and J is TRBJ2-7; possibly TRBD2 for D (6 bases). The CDR3 DNA is TGTGCCAGCAGTCCAAACCCCCCTGGGGGGAAATACGAGCAGTACTTC. It codes for CASSPNPPGGKYEQYF.